This record concerns one T cell receptor beta chain sequence. Antigen unknown. The sample is drawn from a study of CD8 T cells in Susac syndrome. Overall study findings and caveats: As acknowledged by the study, its TCR sequencing and HLA analysis included a relatively small number of individuals.

Random hexamers were used to reverse transcribe an amount of about 0.5 to 1 ug RNA. One entry per CDR3 protein results from TCRdb running MiXCR on the immunoSEQ multiplex PCR reads. The top ten hold roughly 0.084% of the sample, which has about 140,000 distinct CDR3 sequences, approximately 96% seen once. The V gene end was trimmed by 3 bases and the J gene end by 6 bases; junction bases not matched to a gene: 7. In germline, CDR1 is MRHNA, CDR2 SNTAGT. The CDR3 spans 15 residues. The chain is built from TRBV6-4 and TRBJ2-3, with 9 positions matching TRBD2. The receptor was isolated from a human donor with Susac syndrome. Sequencing used CD4+ T cells from PBMCs. CDR3 nucleotide sequence: TGTGCCAGCAGTGAAATAGCGGGAGACGTGGATACGCAGTATTTT. Amino acids: CASSEIAGDVDTQYF.